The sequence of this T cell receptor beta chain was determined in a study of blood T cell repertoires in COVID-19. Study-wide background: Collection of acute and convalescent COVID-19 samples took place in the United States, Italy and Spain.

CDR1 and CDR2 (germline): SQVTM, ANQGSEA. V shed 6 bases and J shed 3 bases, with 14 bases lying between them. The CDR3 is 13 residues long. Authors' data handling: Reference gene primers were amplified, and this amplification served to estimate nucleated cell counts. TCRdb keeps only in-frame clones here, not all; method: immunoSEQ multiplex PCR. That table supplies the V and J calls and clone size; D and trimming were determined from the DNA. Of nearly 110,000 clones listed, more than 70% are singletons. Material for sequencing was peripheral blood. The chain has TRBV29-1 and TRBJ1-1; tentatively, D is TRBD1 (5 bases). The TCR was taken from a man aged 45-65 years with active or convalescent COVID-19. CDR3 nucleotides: TGCAGCGTGTCGATTTCAGGGTACACTGAAGCTTTCTTT. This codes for CSVSISGYTEAFF.